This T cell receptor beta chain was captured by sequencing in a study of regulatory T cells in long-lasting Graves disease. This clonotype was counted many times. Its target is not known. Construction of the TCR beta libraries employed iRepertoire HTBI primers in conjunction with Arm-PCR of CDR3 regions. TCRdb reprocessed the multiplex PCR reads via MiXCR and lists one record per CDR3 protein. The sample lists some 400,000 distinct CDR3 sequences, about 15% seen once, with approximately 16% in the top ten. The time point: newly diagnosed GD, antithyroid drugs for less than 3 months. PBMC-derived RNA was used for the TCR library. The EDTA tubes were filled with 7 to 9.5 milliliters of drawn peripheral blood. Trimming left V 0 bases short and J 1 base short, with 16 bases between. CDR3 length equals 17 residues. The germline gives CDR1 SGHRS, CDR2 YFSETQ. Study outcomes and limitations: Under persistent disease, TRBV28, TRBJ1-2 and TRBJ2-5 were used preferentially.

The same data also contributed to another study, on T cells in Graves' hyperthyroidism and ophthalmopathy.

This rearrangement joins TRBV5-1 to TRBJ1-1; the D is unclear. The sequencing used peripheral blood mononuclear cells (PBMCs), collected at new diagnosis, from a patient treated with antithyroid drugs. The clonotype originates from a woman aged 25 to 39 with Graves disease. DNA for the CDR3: TGCGCCAGCAGCTTGGGTTTAGGGCTCACGTCGAACACTGAAGCTTTCTTT. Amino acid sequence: CASSLGLGLTSNTEAFF.